The 5 T cell receptor beta chains reported below all come from one sample, sequenced in a study of T cell changes during pregnancy in multiple sclerosis. Method: immunoSEQ multiplex PCR; TCRdb's copy keeps in-frame clones and lacks some. The profile shows 50,000 to 70,000 clones, about 91% of them singletons. Sequencing used peripheral blood, obtained in the first trimester of pregnancy. The receptor set was obtained from a female donor with multiple sclerosis, enrolled in a pregnancy study.

The rearrangement links TRBV5-4 to TRBJ2-7; 7 bases line up with TRBD1. With V trimmed by 4 bases and J by 2 bases, 3 bases remained unmatched. The CDR3 consists of 13 residues. Germline V gene lookup returns CDR1 SGHNT and CDR2 YYREEE (reference sequence). CDR3 amino acids: CASSPDRAYEQYF. CDR3 coding DNA: TGTGCCAGCAGCCCAGACAGGGCCTACGAGCAGTACTTC.

The V gene is TRBV9, the J gene TRBJ1-5, with TRBD1 as a possible D gene (5 bases). There are 21 residues in the CDR3. Between the trimmed V and J ends, which lost 0 bases and 3 bases, there was a span of 28 bases. Germline CDR1 is SGDLS and CDR2 is YYNGEE. In DNA, the CDR3 is TGTGCCAGCAGCGTAGATTTTAGGGTGGGCAGGGCCCGCCTCGACAATCAGCCCCAGCATTTT. Encoded protein: CASSVDFRVGRARLDNQPQHF. The variable domain in full, completed from reference TRBV9 and TRBJ1-5, reads DSGVTQTPKHLITATGQRVTLRCSPRSGDLSVYWYQQSLDQGLQFLIQYYNGEERAKGNILERFSAQQFPDLHSELNLSSLELGDSALYFCASSVDFRVGRARLDNQPQHFGDGTRLSIL.

The chain links TRBV21-1 to TRBJ1-5; the table's D call, TRBD1, has no DNA check behind it. TRBV21-1 has pseudogene status. This CDR3 spans 18 amino acids. CDR3 sequence reads: CASSKRFPGQRGDQPQHF. CDR3 bases: TGTGCCAGCAGCAAAAGGTTTCCGGGACAGAGAGGGGATCAGCCCCAGCATTTT.

V gene TRBV13 combines with J gene TRBJ1-1; D is ambiguous. CDR3 size: 13 residues. Germline-derived CDR1 and CDR2 are PRHDT and FYEKMQ (reference sequence). Deletions cut 4 bases from V and 8 bases from J, with 14 bases between. The CDR3, as DNA: TGTGCCAGCAGCTCGCGTACGGTCGGGGAAGCTTTCTTT. Translating gives CASSSRTVGEAFF.

The CDR3 loop reads CASSFGDRDREEAFF. The CDR3 DNA sequence: TGTGCCAGCAGCTTTGGGGACCGGGACAGGGAGGAAGCTTTCTTT. V and J are TRBV7-6 and TRBJ1-1; 9 nucleotides line up with TRBD1. Germline lookup yields CDR1 SGHVS and CDR2 FNYEAQ. This CDR3 contains 15 residues. Trimming removed 3 bases from V and 8 bases from J; junction bases left unmatched: 10.